These T cell receptor beta chains were read from a single sample in a study of blood T cell repertoires in COVID-19. Some clones are missing from TCRdb's copy, which holds only in-frame ones; the method was immunoSEQ multiplex PCR. The table shows about 68,000 clones, with 86% occurring only once. Source material: peripheral blood. Receptors were obtained from a woman aged 60-70 years with acute or convalescent COVID-19. Both conserved end residues are part of each CDR3. A D gene is named only where the DNA matches it firmly. The size field is filled for only some rows; it gives once, few, many or a size class.

>-|-|TRBV6-5|TRBJ2-1
CASSYSTRGTYNEQFF
TGTGCCAGCAGTTACTCGACCAGGGGTACCTACAATGAGCAGTTCTTC
>-|TRBD1|TRBV2|TRBJ1-1
CASEARTGNTEAFF
TGTGCCAGCGAAGCCCGGACAGGGAACACTGAAGCTTTCTTT
>-|-|TRBV6-1|TRBJ1-2
CASSEAGGGAGGYTF
TGTGCCAGCAGTGAAGCTGGCGGGGGCGCGGGTGGCTACACCTTC
>-|-|TRBV18|TRBJ1-3
CASSPVGDTIYF
TGTGCCAGCTCACCTGTCGGGGACACCATATATTTT
>-|-|TRBV5-8|TRBJ2-7
CASSLASRLYEYF
TGTGCCAGCAGCTTGGCCTCCAGGCTTTACGAGTACTTC
>-|-|TRBV11-3|TRBJ2-1
CASSDRRTREQFF
TGTGCCAGCAGCGACCGACGGACTCGCGAGCAGTTCTTC
>-|TRBD1|TRBV5-4|TRBJ1-2
CASSLDRGRNYGYTF
TGTGCCAGCAGCTTGGACAGGGGGCGAAACTATGGCTACACCTTC
>-|-|TRBV30|TRBJ1-4
CASQRDDEKLFF
TGTGCCTCACAGCGGGATGATGAAAAACTGTTTTTT
>once|TRBD1|TRBV5-6|TRBJ2-7
CASTRTGRNEQYF
TGTGCCAGCACCCGGACAGGGAGAAACGAGCAGTACTTC
>-|TRBD1|TRBV6-5|TRBJ1-2
CASKLTGGIDYGYTF
TGTGCCAGCAAACTGACAGGGGGCATTGACTATGGCTACACCTTC